This TCR beta chain is from a study of neurological immune-mediated disorders. As to time point: longitudinal time-point 1 (baseline). The unsorted libraries originated from 2 million PBMCs kept at -80 C. About this clonotype itself: The antigen remains undetermined.

One entry per CDR3 protein results from TCRdb running MiXCR on the 5' RACE reads. The profile shows around 69,000 distinct CDR3 sequences, 10% of them singletons. Looked up from germline, CDR1 is SGHTA and CDR2 is FQGNSA. The CDR3 has 16 residues. The V gene lost 5 bases and the J gene lost 7 bases, with 23 bases spanning the gap. General study points: Subjects shared no identical expanded-clone CDR3 amino acid sequences, suggesting private TCR-beta repertoires in all groups. HTLV-1-associated myelopathy displayed the greatest TCR clonal expansion, and multiple sclerosis exhibited the smallest, lower than that of healthy controls.

The chain has TRBV7-2 and TRBJ1-2; possibly TRBD1 for D (6 bases). The sample was PBMCs. The clonotype originates from a man aged 25-40 years in good health. The CDR3 DNA reads TGTGCCAGCAGCCCAACCCGGGACACCCTGTTCGGTGGCTACACCTTC. Encoded protein: CASSPTRDTLFGGYTF.